This is a list of T cell receptor beta chains from one sample in a study of a mutant IDH1 vaccine in newly diagnosed glioma. Sequencing used immunoSEQ multiplex PCR; TCRdb keeps in-frame clones, though not all of them. The table lists some 66,000 clones, roughly 80% of them singletons. For these TCRs, the target antigens are not known. The sample was PBMCs, taken from a glioma patient whose treatment included an IDH1 peptide vaccine. Receptors originate from a man aged 30-40 years with glioma. Both conserved end residues are part of each CDR3. D genes are given only for firm matches. Not every row has a clone size; where given, it reads once, few, many or a size class.

CDR3nt,CDR3aa,v_gene,j_gene,abundance,d_gene
TGTGCCAGCAATTTCGGGGCCCAAGGCTACACCTTC,CASNFGAQGYTF,TRBV6-1,TRBJ1-2,-,-
TGTGCCTGGAATTCGAACACCGGGGAGCTGTTTTTT,CAWNSNTGELFF,TRBV30,TRBJ2-2,-,-
TGTGCCAGCAGCCGCCCGGGGTTACTTAATGGCTACACCTTC,CASSRPGLLNGYTF,TRBV5-4,TRBJ1-2,-,-
TGTGCCAGCAGGGGGACAGTTAACTATGGCTACACCTTC,CASRGTVNYGYTF,TRBV2,TRBJ1-2,-,TRBD1
TGCGCCAGCAGCCAAGAATATGGGGTCGGAGGGAGGAGTGGGAATGAGCAGTTCTTC,CASSQEYGVGGRSGNEQFF,TRBV4-1,TRBJ2-1,few,-
TGCGCCAGCAGCCGAGGACAGGCTATCGAGCAGTACTTC,CASSRGQAIEQYF,TRBV5-1,TRBJ2-7,-,TRBD1
TGTGCCACCAGCCGCTGGCGCCAACACTCGGAGACCCAGTACTTC,CATSRWRQHSETQYF,TRBV15,TRBJ2-5,-,-
TGCAGCGTTATACAGGACAGGGGGACTGAAGCTTTCTTT,CSVIQDRGTEAFF,TRBV29-1,TRBJ1-1,once,TRBD1
TGTGCCAGCTCACCAGGGGCGGGGGGCCCTAGGAATGAGCAGTTCTTC,CASSPGAGGPRNEQFF,TRBV18,TRBJ2-1,-,TRBD2
TGTGCCACCAGCAGGGGGACTAGCGGGGGTCACAATGAGCAGTTCTTC,CATSRGTSGGHNEQFF,TRBV15,TRBJ2-1,-,TRBD2
TGCGCCAGCAGCGGCCCGCTTCTAAGACAGGTATCCGAGCAGTACTTC,CASSGPLLRQVSEQYF,TRBV5-1,TRBJ2-7,-,-
TGTGCCAGCTCCAATGAAGGGAGGGGTCAATCCTACGAGCAGTACTTC,CASSNEGRGQSYEQYF,TRBV11-2,TRBJ2-7,-,TRBD2
TGTGCCAGCAGCCACAATAATTCACCCCTCCACTTT,CASSHNNSPLHF,TRBV6-5,TRBJ1-6,-,-
TGTGCCAGCAGTGAATTCGAGGGGGGAAATGAGCAGTTCTTC,CASSEFEGGNEQFF,TRBV25-1,TRBJ2-1,-,-
TGTGCCAGTAGTAAACGAGAACCGACAGAGACCCAGTACTTC,CASSKREPTETQYF,TRBV19,TRBJ2-5,-,-
TGCGCCAGCAGTGCTGTTACTGGGGGCGGCAATCAGCCCCAGCATTTT,CASSAVTGGGNQPQHF,TRBV10-2,TRBJ1-5,-,-
TGCGCCAGCAGCCAAAGCACCGGGGGATACACTGAAGCTTTCTTT,CASSQSTGGYTEAFF,TRBV4-1,TRBJ1-1,-,-
TGTGCCAGCAGCACTAGCATGGGGACCCAGTACTTC,CASSTSMGTQYF,TRBV27,TRBJ2-5,-,-
TGCAGCGTTGAAACAGGAGGCTCCTACGAGCAGTACTTC,CSVETGGSYEQYF,TRBV29-1,TRBJ2-7,-,-
TGTGCCAGCAGCTTGGACTGGGGGGAGACCCAGTACTTC,CASSLDWGETQYF,TRBV5-4,TRBJ2-5,-,-
TGTGCCAGCAGAACCTCGACAGAGGGAAATGAAAAACTGTTTTTT,CASRTSTEGNEKLFF,TRBV6-1,TRBJ1-4,once,-
TGTGCCAGTAGTAGTTGGACAGGGGGGAACACTGAAGCTTTCTTT,CASSSWTGGNTEAFF,TRBV19,TRBJ1-1,once,TRBD1
TGTGCCAGCAGTGAGTTTCAGGGTAACTATGGCTACACCTTC,CASSEFQGNYGYTF,TRBV6-1,TRBJ1-2,-,-
TGTGCCAGCAGCTTAGAGGAGAAGGGGTTTACAGATACGCAGTATTTT,CASSLEEKGFTDTQYF,TRBV11-2,TRBJ2-3,-,-
TGTGCCAGCAGCCAAGACGGGGGGAGACCTTATGGCTACACCTTC,CASSQDGGRPYGYTF,TRBV14,TRBJ1-2,-,-
TGTGCCAGCAGTCTCTACGGTTCACCCCTCCACTTT,CASSLYGSPLHF,TRBV6-5,TRBJ1-6,-,-
TGCGCCAGCAGCTTCAGAGCAACTAATGAAAAACTGTTTTTT,CASSFRATNEKLFF,TRBV5-1,TRBJ1-4,-,-
TGTGCCAGCAGCCCCCCCGGATACTATGGCTACACCTTC,CASSPPGYYGYTF,TRBV7-6,TRBJ1-2,-,-
TGTGCCAGCAAGCCGACTAGCGGAACACAAGAGACCCAGTACTTC,CASKPTSGTQETQYF,TRBV27,TRBJ2-5,-,TRBD2
TGTGCCAGCAGCACCCAGGGACAGGCTGGAGGGACCCAGTACTTC,CASSTQGQAGGTQYF,TRBV7-8,TRBJ2-5,-,TRBD1
TGTGCCAGCAGGTCAGGGGGTAACACCGGGGAGCTGTTTTTT,CASRSGGNTGELFF,TRBV6-6,TRBJ2-2,-,TRBD1
TGCGCCAGCAGCTTGGGTAGGGACAATTCACCCCTCCACTTT,CASSLGRDNSPLHF,TRBV5-1,TRBJ1-6,-,-
TGTGCCAGCAGCTTAAGTCCAGGGGGTTCGGGCACAGATACGCAGTATTTT,CASSLSPGGSGTDTQYF,TRBV7-7,TRBJ2-3,-,TRBD1
TGTGCCAGCAGTGAGTCACCGGAAAGCAATCAGCCCCAGCATTTT,CASSESPESNQPQHF,TRBV2,TRBJ1-5,-,-
TGTGCCAGCAGCCCCCTCCACATGGAGACCCAGTACTTC,CASSPLHMETQYF,TRBV7-6,TRBJ2-5,-,-
TGTGCCAGCAGCTTGGATCGCAGGGTAAACGAGCAGTACTTC,CASSLDRRVNEQYF,TRBV11-3,TRBJ2-7,-,-
TGTGCCAGCAGCTTAGGGACAGATGATAGCAATCAGCCCCAGCATTTT,CASSLGTDDSNQPQHF,TRBV7-9,TRBJ1-5,-,-
TGCGCCAGCACCCCCCGCGGCACCGCCTACGAGCAGTACTTC,CASTPRGTAYEQYF,TRBV5-1,TRBJ2-7,-,-
TGTGCCACCAGCAGCCTTACCGGGACTAAATACGAGCAGTACTTC,CATSSLTGTKYEQYF,TRBV15,TRBJ2-7,-,TRBD2
TGCGCCAGCAGCCGAGAGAACCTTGGCTACACCTTC,CASSRENLGYTF,TRBV5-1,TRBJ1-2,few,-
TGTGCCAGCAGCTCCCGGGACAGCTCATCTGGGGCCAACGTCCTGACTTTC,CASSSRDSSSGANVLTF,TRBV5-4,TRBJ2-6,many,TRBD1
TGTGCCAGCAGCTTAGTGGCCGGGGAGCTGTTTTTT,CASSLVAGELFF,TRBV13,TRBJ2-2,-,-
TGTGCCAGCAGCCCCGCCTGGGACCCTACCTCGAGCTCCTACAATGAGCAGTTCTTC,CASSPAWDPTSSSYNEQFF,TRBV7-9,TRBJ2-1,once,-
TGTGCCACCAGCAGAGATCCTGGGATTAACACTGAAGCTTTCTTT,CATSRDPGINTEAFF,TRBV15,TRBJ1-1,-,-
TGCGCCAGCAGGGCTACGTACAGACGGACGAGCACAGATACGCAGTATTTT,CASRATYRRTSTDTQYF,TRBV5-1,TRBJ2-3,-,-
TGTGCCAGTAGTACCTCATTAACCAAAAACATTCAGTACTTC,CASSTSLTKNIQYF,TRBV19,TRBJ2-4,-,-
TGCGCCAGCAGCCAAGCGGACACAGTTACCTACGAGCAGTACTTC,CASSQADTVTYEQYF,TRBV4-1,TRBJ2-7,-,-
TGTGCCAGCAGCCAGGGGCGGTTAACTGAAGCTTTCTTT,CASSQGRLTEAFF,TRBV14,TRBJ1-1,-,-
TGCGCCAGCAGCTTGGGACGGGACTTTCGGGGGGTAAACACTGAAGCTTTCTTT,CASSLGRDFRGVNTEAFF,TRBV5-1,TRBJ1-1,-,-
TGTGCCAGCAGCTTAGCGTGGCGGGGGGGCCCGGATGGAGAGACCCAGTACTTC,CASSLAWRGGPDGETQYF,TRBV7-9,TRBJ2-5,once,TRBD2
TGTGCCAGCACCTCTCGGGACTTGCACACCGGGGAGCTGTTTTTT,CASTSRDLHTGELFF,TRBV28,TRBJ2-2,-,-
TGTGCCAGCAGCTTGGCCTCGGGTCAGGGGATCTACGAGCAGTACTTC,CASSLASGQGIYEQYF,TRBV7-2,TRBJ2-7,-,-
TGTGCCATCAGTAGAGGACAGGGAGGGAACTCACCCCTCCACTTT,CAISRGQGGNSPLHF,TRBV10-3,TRBJ1-6,-,TRBD1
TGTGCCAGCAGTGAGCCGGGACGTAAGCAAGAGACCCAGTACTTC,CASSEPGRKQETQYF,TRBV6-1,TRBJ2-5,-,-
TGTGCCAGCAGCACGACCTCGCGGCCCTACGAGCAGTACTTC,CASSTTSRPYEQYF,TRBV7-8,TRBJ2-7,-,-